A single sample gave rise to the 2 T cell receptor beta chains below, sequenced in a study of T-cell reconstitution after alpha-beta-depleted transplantation in children. Unique molecular identifiers were built into the TCRbeta library. TCRdb ran MiXCR on the PCR reads and lists one entry per CDR3 protein. Here the sample spans a few hundred thousand distinct CDR3 sequences, around 21% being singletons. The sample in question was PBMCs from the stem cell graft donor, obtained from the stem cell graft. Source of these receptors: a human donor who donated a stem cell graft to a child with acute myeloid leukemia.

This clonotype was seen more than once but under ten times. This rearrangement joins TRBV4-2 to TRBJ2-1; the D gene could be TRBD1 or TRBD2 (5 bases each). The CDR3 runs to 15 residues. V was shortened by 0 bases and J by 4 bases, with 10 bases between the two germline ends. Germline CDR1 reads LGHNA; CDR2 reads YNFKEQ. The CDR3 spells CASSQDWGSYNEQFF. In DNA form, the CDR3 reads TGTGCCAGCAGCCAAGATTGGGGGAGTTACAATGAGCAGTTCTTC.

This clonotype came up many times. The J gene is TRBJ2-1, the V gene TRBV29-1; 8 bases match TRBD2. With 3 bases clipped from V and 9 bases from J, the junction kept 10 bases outside the gene matches. CDR3 length equals 14 residues. Germline CDR1 and CDR2: SQVTM and ANQGSEA. The CDR3 DNA reads TGCAGCGTTGATGGCAGGGTGGCGGGAGGTGAGCAGTTCTTC. It specifies CSVDGRVAGGEQFF.